This T cell receptor beta chain was identified during a study of cytomegalovirus exposure and HLA in healthy donors. Turning to the study itself: A preliminary data release comprised tens of millions of unique TCRs obtained from HLA-typed donors. Genotyping showed 81% of over 350 donors falling in the Caucasian-associated ancestry cluster. General study results and limits: Later analysis identified several of the most significant clusters that appeared linked to common viral pathogens. Prior analysis indicated that the majority of TCR beta V segments exhibited productivity approximately 87% or approximately 30% of the time.

Turning to this clone: The antigen is unknown.

A multiplex PCR was run with 60 Vbeta primers and 13 Jbeta primers. Method: immunoSEQ multiplex PCR; TCRdb's copy keeps in-frame clones and lacks some. The sample carries roughly 180,000 clones, roughly 85% recorded once. This CDR3 region has 15 residues. The V segment lost 6 bases and the J segment 4 bases; nucleotides outside the gene matches: 9. The V gene's germline CDR1 is MNHEY and CDR2 SVGAGI. This chain connects TRBV6-5 to TRBJ2-7; TRBD2 matches 10 bases. This TCR was recovered from a man aged 25 to 45 in good health and CMV-seronegative. The sample was PBMCs. The CDR3 region is CASRTVGTSAYEQYF. As DNA, the CDR3 is TGTGCCAGCAGAACAGTCGGGACTAGCGCTTACGAGCAGTACTTC.